The subject of this entry is one TCR beta chain. What it binds is unknown. The data were taken from a study of T cell responses to AZD1222 COVID-19 vaccine. Study details: Second-dose groups at about 4 or about 12 weeks were pooled.

Assay: immunoSEQ multiplex PCR; the TCRdb copy retains only in-frame clones and omits some. Counted here are under 150,000 clones, approximately 90% occurring once; the ten biggest clones make up around 3.6%. This CDR3 has 15 amino acids. Germline CDR1 and CDR2: KGHSH and LQKENI. Trimming took 6 bases from V and 5 from J; bases not matched to a gene: 7. Study results and limitations: Once two AZD1222 doses were given, Spike-specific TCR breadth and depth went up. Sampling that yielded the repertoires occurred only after the peak T cell response. Regions 160-218 and 743-854 held dominance among vaccine-associated CD4 TCRs, which spanned spike.

Sequencing was performed on peripheral blood, taken on day 0 of AZD1222 vaccination. This TCR was recovered from an adult in good health. This chain uses TRBV18 with TRBJ1-5, with 10 bases aligning to TRBD1. The CDR3 reads CASSRDRGGDQPQHF. The CDR3 region has the DNA TGTGCCAGCTCCCGGGACAGGGGTGGAGATCAGCCCCAGCATTTT.